Below, 15 T cell receptor beta chains from the same sample are listed, as sequenced in a study of T-cell memory formation after mild COVID-19. TCRdb used MiXCR to reprocess the 5' RACE reads, holding one entry per CDR3 protein. This repertoire shows about 130,000 distinct CDR3 sequences, around 15% found once; its top ten account for 4% to 6%. Sequencing input: PBMCs or a T cell subset sorted from them (not recorded which). The receptors originated from a man between 18 and 35 years old who had mild COVID-19 (a few samples of this study predate the infection). Cell type and time point are not known.

CDR3 DNA: TGTGCCAGCTCACCACCGCGACAGTACAATGAGCAGTTCTTC. It translates to CASSPPRQYNEQFF. The rearrangement uses TRBV18 and TRBJ2-1, with D perhaps matching TRBD1 (5 bases). Trimming left V 0 bases short and J 4 bases short, with 7 bases between. The germline CDR1 and CDR2 sequences are KGHSH and LQKENI. The CDR3 covers 14 residues.

This sequence joins TRBV7-3 and TRBJ2-3; a weak D match, TRBD2 (5 bases). Germline CDR1 and CDR2: SGHTA and FQGTGA. V lost 5 bases and J 3 bases, leaving 15 bases between the germline ends. This CDR3 is 15 amino acids long. The CDR3 loop reads CASSELGSGTDTQYF. The CDR3 DNA reads as TGTGCCAGCAGCGAACTAGGTTCGGGGACAGATACGCAGTATTTT.

The sample holds a few counts of this clonotype. V and J are TRBV6-2 or TRBV6-3 and TRBJ1-4, with a tentative D call TRBD1 (6 bases). CDR3 length: 15 residues. Germline V gives CDR1 MNHEY, CDR2 SVGEGT. Trimming left V 5 bases short and J 7 bases short, with 17 bases between. CDR3 bases: TGTGCCAGCAGTCGAAGCGGGGGGCGAGGTGAAAAACTGTTTTTT. It is translated as CASSRSGGRGEKLFF.

The rearrangement uses TRBV11-2 and TRBJ2-1; D might be TRBD1 or TRBD2, each matching 5 bases. Trimming cost V 10 bases and J 4 bases, with 20 bases left between them. This CDR3 contains 15 residues. Germline V gives CDR1 SGHAT, CDR2 FQNNGV. The CDR3 nucleotides read TGTGCCACGTCCCCGGGACCACAAGGGTACAATGAGCAGTTCTTC. Protein sequence: CATSPGPQGYNEQFF.

This clonotype has only a few counts. The chain recombines TRBV18 with TRBJ2-2; D is uncertain. The V gene's germline CDR1 is KGHSH and CDR2 LQKENI. This CDR3 is 16 amino acids long. V was cut by 6 bases and J by 0 bases, with 14 bases left in between. DNA for the CDR3: TGTGCCAGCTCGCCAGTACCGGGCCCGAACACCGGGGAGCTGTTTTTT. Translating it yields CASSPVPGPNTGELFF.

This clonotype has more than one count but fewer than ten. The chain carries TRBV24-1 and TRBJ2-1, with D maybe TRBD1 (6 bases). This CDR3 spans 14 amino acids. CDR1 and CDR2 (germline): KGHDR, SFDVKD. Between the trimmed V and J ends, which lost 3 bases and 7 bases, there was a span of 12 bases. CDR3 nucleotide sequence: TGTGCCACCAGTGATGACGGACAGAAAAATGAGCAGTTCTTC. It translates to CATSDDGQKNEQFF.

This clonotype came up a few times. The rearrangement links TRBV5-1 to TRBJ1-1; D ambiguous. CDR3 length: 13 amino acids. CDR1 and CDR2 (germline): SGHRS, YFSETQ. V gave up 2 bases and J gave up 6 bases, with 11 bases separating them. In DNA, the CDR3 is TGCGCCAGCAGCTTAAGGGATTCGGCTGAAGCTTTCTTT. It translates to CASSLRDSAEAFF.

This clonotype has only a few counts. V is TRBV10-3 and J is TRBJ2-1; TRBD1 matches 9 bases. This CDR3 region has 13 residues. Germline lookup yields CDR1 ENHRY and CDR2 SYGVKD. Trimming took 7 bases from V and 7 from J; bases not matched to a gene: 5. The DNA of the CDR3 is TGTGCCATCAACGGACAGGGGTTGAATGAGCAGTTCTTC. Protein: CAINGQGLNEQFF.

This clonotype has only a few counts. V gene TRBV12-3 or TRBV12-4 combines with J gene TRBJ2-4; D remains unclear. This CDR3 contains 13 residues. V was trimmed by 5 bases and J by 0 bases, leaving 5 bases between them. The DNA for the CDR3 is TGTGCCAGCAGTCTATTAGCCAAAAACATTCAGTACTTC. It is translated as CASSLLAKNIQYF.

The genes are TRBV6-5 and TRBJ2-1; tentatively, D is TRBD2 (6 bases). From germline, CDR1 is MNHEY and CDR2 SVGAGI. This CDR3 contains 12 residues. V dropped 8 bases and J dropped 8 bases, with 13 bases sitting between them. The CDR3 loop is CASGDSLHEQFF. For the CDR3, the DNA is TGTGCCAGCGGGGACTCGCTCCATGAGCAGTTCTTC.

This clonotype has more than one count but fewer than ten. This chain joins TRBV7-3 and TRBJ2-7; 7 bases fit TRBD2. This CDR3 contains 15 residues. Trimming took 5 bases from V and 3 from J; bases not matched to a gene: 10. Per germline, CDR1 SGHTA and CDR2 FQGTGA. In DNA form, the CDR3 reads TGTGCCAGCAGCCCGTACAGCGGGGAGGTCTACGAGCAGTACGTC. Translating gives CASSPYSGEVYEQYV.

This chain links TRBV9 with TRBJ1-2; D perhaps matches TRBD1 (6 bases). In germline, CDR1 is SGDLS, CDR2 YYNGEE. This CDR3 has 15 residues. V was clipped by 0 bases and J by 2 bases, with 11 bases between them. CDR3 in amino acids: CASSVETGANYGYTF. For the CDR3, the DNA is TGTGCCAGCAGCGTAGAGACAGGAGCCAACTATGGCTACACCTTC.

The sample holds a few counts of this clonotype. V gene TRBV20-1 combines with J gene TRBJ1-3; TRBD1 might be the D (5 bases). The CDR3 sequence is 15 residues long. Germline CDR1 and CDR2: DFQATT and SNEGSKA (reference sequence). V was pared by 6 bases and J by 3 bases, with 18 bases between. The CDR3 region has the DNA TGCAGTGCCAGGGACGGCGGGGCCTTTGGAAACACCATATATTTT. It encodes CSARDGGAFGNTIYF.

V gene TRBV12-3 or TRBV12-4 combines with J gene TRBJ1-2; D ambiguous. This CDR3 is 15 amino acids long. V was clipped by 3 bases and J by 0 bases, with 11 bases between them. The CDR3 here is CASSFRRRPNYGYTF. As DNA, the CDR3 is TGTGCCAGCAGTTTTAGGCGCAGACCTAACTATGGCTACACCTTC.

This clonotype has a handful of counts. The chain employs TRBV6-1 and TRBJ2-7, with 10 bases fitting TRBD2. V lost 2 bases and J lost 3; bases outside the gene matches: 1. CDR1 is MNHNS, CDR2 SASEGT, per germline. CDR3 length: 14 amino acids. The CDR3 DNA is TGTGCCAGCAGTGAAAGACTAGCGGGCTACGAGCAGTACTTC. It specifies CASSERLAGYEQYF.